This T cell receptor (beta chain) derives from a study of blood T cells in healthy people across ages. The study, taken as a whole, reports: There was a strong correlation between TCR beta diversity and naive T cell percentage. A conclusive naive versus antigen-experienced comparison was prevented by the unsorted PBMCs.

This CDR3 is 15 amino acids long. Germline V lookup: CDR1 MNHNS, CDR2 SASEGT. V shed 3 bases and J 5 bases; nucleotides not matched to a gene: 2. A J-beta primer mix and a sample-barcoded 5' primer were used in a second PCR of roughly 7 to 12 cycles. TCRdb analysed the 5' RACE reads with MiXCR anew, one entry per CDR3 protein. The sample lists hundreds of thousands of distinct CDR3 sequences; 55% to 65% were seen once. Notes on this clonotype: Antigen unknown.

This TCR came from a man aged 30 to 45 in good health. V gene TRBV6-1 combines with J gene TRBJ1-5, with TRBD1 matching 12 bases. The sequenced sample was blood. CDR3 sequence reads: CASSEGTGGHQPQHF. As DNA, the CDR3 is TGTGCCAGCAGTGAGGGGACAGGGGGCCATCAGCCCCAGCATTTT.